This TCR beta chain was sequenced during a study of blood T cell repertoires in COVID-19. Study as a whole: Sample material is recorded as cDNA or gDNA derived from T cells, B-cell-depleted T cells, or PBMCs.

Germline V gene lookup returns CDR1 SGHAT and CDR2 FQNNGV. The CDR3 runs 17 residues. Trimming stripped 1 base from V and 2 bases from J, with 15 bases between. This table comes from immunoSEQ multiplex PCR, and its TCRdb copy is limited to in-frame clones, with some not included. The sample consists of 200,000 to 300,000 clones, around 87% of them appearing once. Sequenced input: peripheral blood. The rearrangement links TRBV11-2 to TRBJ2-1, with D uncertain. The TCR was taken from a woman aged 40 to 49 who had recovered from COVID-19. The CDR3 sequence: CASSLGGLPSPYNEQFF. The CDR3 nucleotides read TGTGCCAGCAGCTTAGGAGGCCTGCCAAGCCCCTACAATGAGCAGTTCTTC.